Detailed here is one T cell receptor beta chain. The record originates from a study of T cell responses to AZD1222 COVID-19 vaccine. The germline CDR1 and CDR2 sequences are SGHVT and SQSDAQ. Trimming took off 1 base at V and 1 base at J, with 7 bases between the two ends. The CDR3 has 15 residues. Some clones are missing from TCRdb's copy, which holds only in-frame ones; the method was immunoSEQ multiplex PCR. The sample includes 99,000 or so clones, approximately 90% of them seen just once. This chain connects TRBV7-4 to TRBJ2-2; no reliable D call. This specimen was peripheral blood, taken on day 0 of AZD1222 vaccination. The clonotype was recovered from an adult in good health. This CDR3 is CASSLVDWNTGELFF. The CDR3 region has the DNA TGTGCCAGCAGCTTAGTGGATTGGAACACCGGGGAGCTGTTTTTT.